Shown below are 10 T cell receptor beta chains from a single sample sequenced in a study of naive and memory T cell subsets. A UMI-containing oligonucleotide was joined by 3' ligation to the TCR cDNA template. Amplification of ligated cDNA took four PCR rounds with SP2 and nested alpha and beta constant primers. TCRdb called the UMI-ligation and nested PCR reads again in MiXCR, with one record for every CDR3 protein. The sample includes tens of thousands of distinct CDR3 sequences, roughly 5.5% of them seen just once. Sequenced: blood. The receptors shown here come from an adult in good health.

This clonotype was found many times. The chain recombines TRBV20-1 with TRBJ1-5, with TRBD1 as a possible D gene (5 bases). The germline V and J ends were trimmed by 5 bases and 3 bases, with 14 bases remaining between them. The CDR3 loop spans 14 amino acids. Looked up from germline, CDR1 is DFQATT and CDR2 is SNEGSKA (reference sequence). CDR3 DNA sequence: TGCAGTGCTCGCACGGGGCAGCACAATCAGCCCCAGCATTTT. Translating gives CSARTGQHNQPQHF.

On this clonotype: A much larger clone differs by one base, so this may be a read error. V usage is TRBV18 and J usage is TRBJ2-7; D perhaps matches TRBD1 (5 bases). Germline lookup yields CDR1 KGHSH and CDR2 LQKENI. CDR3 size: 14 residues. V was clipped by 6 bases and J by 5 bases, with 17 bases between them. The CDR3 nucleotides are TGTGCCAGCTCGGCACTGCCGGACATGGACGAGCAGTACTTC. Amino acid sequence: CASSALPDMDEQYF.

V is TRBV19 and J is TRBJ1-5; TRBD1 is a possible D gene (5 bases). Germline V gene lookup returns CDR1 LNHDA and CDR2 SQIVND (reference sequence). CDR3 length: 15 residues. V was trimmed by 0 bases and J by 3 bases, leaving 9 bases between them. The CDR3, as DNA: TGTGCCAGTAGTATAGATGGGGCCAACAATCAGCCCCAGCATTTT. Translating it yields CASSIDGANNQPQHF.

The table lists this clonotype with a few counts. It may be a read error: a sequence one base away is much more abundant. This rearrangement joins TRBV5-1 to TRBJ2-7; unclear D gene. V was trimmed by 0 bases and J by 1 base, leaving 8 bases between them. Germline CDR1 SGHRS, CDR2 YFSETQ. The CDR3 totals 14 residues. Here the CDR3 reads CASSLVSRSYEQYF. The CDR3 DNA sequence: TGCGCCAGCAGCTTGGTGTCCCGTTCCTACGAGCAGTACTTC. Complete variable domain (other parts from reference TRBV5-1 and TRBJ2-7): KAGVTQTPRYLIKTRGQQVTLSCSPISGHRSVSWYQQTPGQGLQFLFEYFSETQRNKGNFPGRFSGRQFSNSRSEMNVSTLELGDSALYLCASSLVSRSYEQYFGPGTRLTVT.

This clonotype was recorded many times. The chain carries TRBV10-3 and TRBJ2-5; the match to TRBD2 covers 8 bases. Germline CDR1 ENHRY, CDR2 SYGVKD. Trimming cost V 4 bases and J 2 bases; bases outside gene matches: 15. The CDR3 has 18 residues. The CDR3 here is CAISGTAGSSGGQETQYF. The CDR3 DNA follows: TGTGCCATCAGTGGGACAGCTGGGAGCTCGGGGGGGCAAGAGACCCAGTACTTC.

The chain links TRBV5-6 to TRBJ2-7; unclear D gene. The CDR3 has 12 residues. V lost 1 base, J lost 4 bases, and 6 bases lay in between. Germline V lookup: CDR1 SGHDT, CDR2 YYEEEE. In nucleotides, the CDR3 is TGTGCCAGCAGCTTGTTCAGTTACGAGCAGTACTTC. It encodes CASSLFSYEQYF.

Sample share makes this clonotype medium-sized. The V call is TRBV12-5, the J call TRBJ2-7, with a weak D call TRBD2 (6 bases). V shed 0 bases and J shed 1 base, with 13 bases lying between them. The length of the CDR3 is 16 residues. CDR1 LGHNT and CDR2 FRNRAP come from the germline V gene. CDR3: CASGLVQRRVSYEQYF. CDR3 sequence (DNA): TGTGCTAGTGGTTTGGTACAGAGGAGGGTGTCCTACGAGCAGTACTTC.

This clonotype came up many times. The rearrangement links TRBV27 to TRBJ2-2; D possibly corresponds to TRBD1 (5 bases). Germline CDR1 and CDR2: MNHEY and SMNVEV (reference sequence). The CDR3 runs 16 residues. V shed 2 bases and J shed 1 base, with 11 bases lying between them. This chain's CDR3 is CASSLIGVQNTGELFF. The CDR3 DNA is TGTGCCAGCAGTTTAATAGGGGTGCAGAACACCGGGGAGCTGTTTTTT.

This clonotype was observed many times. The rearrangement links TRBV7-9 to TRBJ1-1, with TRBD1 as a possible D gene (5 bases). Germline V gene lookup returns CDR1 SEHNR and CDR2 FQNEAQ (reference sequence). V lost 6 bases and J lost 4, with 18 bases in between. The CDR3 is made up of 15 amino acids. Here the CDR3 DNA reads TGTGCCAGCAGACTCAGGAAGGGGTTTCGCACTGAAGCTTTCTTT. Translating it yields CASRLRKGFRTEAFF.

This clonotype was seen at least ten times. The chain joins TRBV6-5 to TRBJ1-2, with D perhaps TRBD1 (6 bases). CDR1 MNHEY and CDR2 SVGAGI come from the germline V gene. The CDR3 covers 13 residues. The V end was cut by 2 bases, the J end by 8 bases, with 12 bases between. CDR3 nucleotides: TGTGCCAGCAGTTACACGTCAGGGGAGGGCTACACCTTC. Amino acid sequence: CASSYTSGEGYTF.